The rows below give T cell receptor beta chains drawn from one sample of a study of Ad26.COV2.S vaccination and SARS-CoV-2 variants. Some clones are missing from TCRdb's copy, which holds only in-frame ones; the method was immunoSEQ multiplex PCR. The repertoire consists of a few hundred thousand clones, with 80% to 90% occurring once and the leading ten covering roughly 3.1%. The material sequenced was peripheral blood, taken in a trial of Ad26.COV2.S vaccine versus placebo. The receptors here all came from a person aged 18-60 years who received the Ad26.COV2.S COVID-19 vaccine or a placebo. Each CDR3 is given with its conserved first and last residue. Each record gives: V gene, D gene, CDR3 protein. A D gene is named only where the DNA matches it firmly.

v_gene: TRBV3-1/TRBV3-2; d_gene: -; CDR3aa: CASSPSGSQETQYF
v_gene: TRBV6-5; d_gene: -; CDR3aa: CASSFSGSYGYTF
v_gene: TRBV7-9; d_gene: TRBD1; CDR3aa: CASSLVAGGRDGYTF
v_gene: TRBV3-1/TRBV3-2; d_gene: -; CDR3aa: CASSQDVGQSYEQYF
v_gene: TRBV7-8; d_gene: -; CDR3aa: CASSLGAPIQGYEQYF
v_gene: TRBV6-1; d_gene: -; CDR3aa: CASSDEGNQPQHF
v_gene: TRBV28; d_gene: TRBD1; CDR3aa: CASSGTGQRGQSRNTIYF
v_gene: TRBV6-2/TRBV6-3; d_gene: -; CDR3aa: CASSYSSSGANVLTF
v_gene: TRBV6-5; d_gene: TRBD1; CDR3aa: CASSYGDRVGGELFF
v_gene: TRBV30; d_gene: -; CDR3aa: CAWGGSNEQFF
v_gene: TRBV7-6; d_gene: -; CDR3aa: CASSLSMESGEQYF
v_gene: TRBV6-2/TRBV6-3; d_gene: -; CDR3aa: CASSYPGWGNEQFF
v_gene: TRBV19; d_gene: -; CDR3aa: CASSIRLDQPQHF
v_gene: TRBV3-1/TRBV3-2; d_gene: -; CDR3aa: CASSTSGNTIYF
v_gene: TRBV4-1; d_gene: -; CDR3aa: CASSPPGPYEQYF
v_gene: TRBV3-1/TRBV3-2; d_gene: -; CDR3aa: CASSQVRVRSEAFF
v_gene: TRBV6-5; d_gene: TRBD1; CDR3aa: CASSKQGARGYTF
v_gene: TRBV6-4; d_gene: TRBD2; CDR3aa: CASSAGTSALGELFF
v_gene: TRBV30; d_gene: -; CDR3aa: CASYAGPIPSPEKLFF
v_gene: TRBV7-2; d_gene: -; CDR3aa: CASSFGRNYGYTF
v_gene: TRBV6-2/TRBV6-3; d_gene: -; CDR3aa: CASSGLLGRDTQYF
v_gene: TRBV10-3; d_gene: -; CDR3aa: CAISESAPYNSPLHF
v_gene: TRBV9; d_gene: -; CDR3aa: CASSVAASRDASFF
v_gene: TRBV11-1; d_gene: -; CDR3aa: CASSLEAGDHYGYTF